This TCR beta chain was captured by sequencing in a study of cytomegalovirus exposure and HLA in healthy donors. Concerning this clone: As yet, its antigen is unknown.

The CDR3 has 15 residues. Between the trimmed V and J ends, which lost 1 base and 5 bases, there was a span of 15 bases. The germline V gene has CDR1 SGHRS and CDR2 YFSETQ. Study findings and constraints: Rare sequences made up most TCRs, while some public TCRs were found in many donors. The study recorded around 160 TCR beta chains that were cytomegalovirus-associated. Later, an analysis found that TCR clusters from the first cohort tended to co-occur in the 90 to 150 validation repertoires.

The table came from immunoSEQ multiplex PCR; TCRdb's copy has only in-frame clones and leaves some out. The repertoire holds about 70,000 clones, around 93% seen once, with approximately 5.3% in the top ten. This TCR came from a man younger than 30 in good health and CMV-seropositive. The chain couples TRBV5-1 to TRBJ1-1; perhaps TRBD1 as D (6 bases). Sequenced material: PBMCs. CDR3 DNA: TGCGCCAGCAGCTTGCGCAGGGGCGAAGGAACTGAAGCTTTCTTT. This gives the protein CASSLRRGEGTEAFF.